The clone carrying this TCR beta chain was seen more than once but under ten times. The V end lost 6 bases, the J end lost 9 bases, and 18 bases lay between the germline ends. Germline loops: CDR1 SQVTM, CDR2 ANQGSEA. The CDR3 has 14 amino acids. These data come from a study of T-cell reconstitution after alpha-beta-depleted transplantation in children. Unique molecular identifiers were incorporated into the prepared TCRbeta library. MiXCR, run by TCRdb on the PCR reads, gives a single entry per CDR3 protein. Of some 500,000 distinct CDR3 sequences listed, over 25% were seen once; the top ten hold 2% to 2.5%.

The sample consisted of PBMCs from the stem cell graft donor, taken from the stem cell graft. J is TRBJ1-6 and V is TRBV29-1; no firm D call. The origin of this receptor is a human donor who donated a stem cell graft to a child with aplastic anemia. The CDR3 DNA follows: TGCAGCGTAGCAAGTGGGCCCCCCGGTTCACCCCTCCACTTT. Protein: CSVASGPPGSPLHF.